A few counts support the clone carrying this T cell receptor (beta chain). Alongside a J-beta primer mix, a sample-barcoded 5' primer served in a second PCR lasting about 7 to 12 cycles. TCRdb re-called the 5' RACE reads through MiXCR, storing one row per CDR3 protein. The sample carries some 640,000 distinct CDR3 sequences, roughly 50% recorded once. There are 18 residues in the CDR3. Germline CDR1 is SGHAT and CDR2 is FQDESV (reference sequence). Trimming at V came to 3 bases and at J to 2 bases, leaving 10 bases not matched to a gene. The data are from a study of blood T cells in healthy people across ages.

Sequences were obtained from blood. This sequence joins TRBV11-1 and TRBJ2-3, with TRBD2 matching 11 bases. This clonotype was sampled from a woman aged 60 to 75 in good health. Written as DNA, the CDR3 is TGTGCCAGCAGCTTGGTTCGGGGACTAGCGGAAACCACAGATACGCAGTATTTT. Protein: CASSLVRGLAETTDTQYF.